Below, one TCR beta chain is given with its context. Here immunoSEQ multiplex PCR was the method, and the copy in TCRdb shows in-frame clones only, minus some. The repertoire holds approximately 200,000 clones, with around 94% as singletons. These data originate in a study of T cell responses to AZD1222 COVID-19 vaccine. Between the trimmed V and J ends, which lost 3 bases and 2 bases, there was a span of 6 bases. This CDR3 has 13 amino acids. In germline, CDR1 is MGHDK, CDR2 SYGVNS. The receptor was derived from an adult who received the MenACWY meningococcal vaccine as a control. Sequencing was performed on peripheral blood, taken 28 days after the second dose of the MenACWY control vaccine. V usage is TRBV25-1 and J usage is TRBJ2-3; a possible D gene is TRBD2 (5 bases). The DNA for the CDR3 is TGTGCCAGCAGTGACCTAGCCACAGATACGCAGTATTTT. It codes for CASSDLATDTQYF.